Below are 30 T cell receptor beta chains sequenced from a single sample in a study of blood T cell repertoires in COVID-19. The method was immunoSEQ multiplex PCR; TCRdb's version includes in-frame clones alone and lacks a portion of them. The data show around 130,000 clones, with 86% seen just once and about 4.5% held by the top ten. The sample was peripheral blood. The origin of the receptors is a middle-aged man with acute or convalescent COVID-19.

The chain uses TRBV6-5 and TRBJ1-1; D not certain. Germline V gives CDR1 MNHEY, CDR2 SVGAGI. V gave up 6 bases and J gave up 0 bases, with 14 bases separating them. This CDR3 contains 15 residues. The CDR3 nucleotides are TGTGCCAGCAGCCAGTTTGTCGTCATGAACACTGAAGCTTTCTTT. Translating it yields CASSQFVVMNTEAFF.

The rearrangement joins TRBV19 to TRBJ1-2, with no clear D. Germline V gene lookup returns CDR1 LNHDA and CDR2 SQIVND (reference sequence). Trimming stripped 5 bases from V and 4 bases from J, with 17 bases between. This CDR3 contains 15 residues. The CDR3 nucleotides are TGTGCCAGTAGTCCCGCCGCCGGGAATCTCTATGGCTACACCTTC. Its protein product is CASSPAAGNLYGYTF.

The chain joins TRBV4-1 to TRBJ2-2; 9 bases are a match to TRBD2. Per germline, CDR1 MGHRA and CDR2 YSYEKL. CDR3 length equals 17 residues. Trimming cost V 4 bases and J 7 bases; bases outside gene matches: 13. DNA for the CDR3: TGCGCCAGCAGCCGGGGGACTGGCGGGGGGGCCTTCGGGGAGCTGTTTTTT. Translating it yields CASSRGTGGGAFGELFF.

This sequence joins TRBV7-9 and TRBJ1-2; D is ambiguous. Germline CDR1 reads SEHNR; CDR2 reads FQNEAQ (reference sequence). This CDR3 has 13 amino acids. The ends were cut back, 3 bases at V and 5 bases at J, with 10 bases in the middle. The DNA of the CDR3 is TGTGCCAGCAGCTTCTCCTCAGGTTATGGCTACACCTTC. Its translation is CASSFSSGYGYTF.

This chain joins TRBV7-9 and TRBJ1-3; 7 bases align to TRBD1. After removal of 0 bases from V and 15 bases from J, the junction contained 2 bases not matched to a gene. This CDR3 is built from 11 residues. Germline V CDR1 and CDR2: SEHNR, FQNEAQ (reference sequence). Here the CDR3 DNA reads TGTGCCAGCAGCTTAGCCGGGACAGAATATTTT. Translated: CASSLAGTEYF.

The genes are TRBV5-1 and TRBJ1-4, with D possibly being TRBD1 (6 bases). Germline V gene sequence: CDR1 SGHRS, CDR2 YFSETQ. V lost 2 bases and J 5 bases, leaving 10 bases between the germline ends. The CDR3 sequence is 14 residues long. The DNA of the CDR3 is TGCGCCAGCAGCTTTCGAGACAGGAATGAAAAACTGTTTTTT. Translation: CASSFRDRNEKLFF.

The chain carries TRBV11-2 and TRBJ2-7, with no clear D. Per germline, CDR1 SGHAT and CDR2 FQNNGV. This CDR3 spans 13 amino acids. Trimming took off 1 base at V and 3 bases at J, with 7 bases between the two ends. CDR3 sequence reads: CASSLGSYYEQYF. The CDR3 nucleotides read TGTGCCAGCAGCTTAGGCTCCTACTACGAGCAGTACTTC.

V gene TRBV7-2 combines with J gene TRBJ2-3; the D gene is possibly TRBD2 (5 bases). V was clipped by 5 bases and J by 9 bases, with 9 bases between them. This CDR3 comprises 11 residues. The germline V gene has CDR1 SGHTA and CDR2 FQGNSA. CDR3 protein: CASSRPGTQYF. CDR3 DNA sequence: TGTGCCAGCAGCCGCCCGGGGACGCAGTATTTT.

The chain has TRBV6-5 and TRBJ1-5; D is possibly TRBD1 (6 bases). V was shortened by 6 bases and J by 3 bases, with 15 bases between the two germline ends. This CDR3 has 15 residues. Germline V CDR1 and CDR2: MNHEY, SVGAGI. CDR3 sequence (DNA): TGTGCCAGCAGGCCCCCAGGGGCCGACAATCAGCCCCAGCATTTT. Its protein is CASRPPGADNQPQHF.

This clone was seen only once. The chain couples TRBV13 to TRBJ1-1; D gene ambiguous. The CDR3 runs 17 residues. Germline CDR1 and CDR2: PRHDT and FYEKMQ (reference sequence). Trimming cost V 2 bases and J 0 bases, with 16 bases left between them. CDR3 region: CASSLNRFDGVNTEAFF. The CDR3 region has the DNA TGTGCCAGCAGCTTAAATCGGTTCGACGGAGTGAACACTGAAGCTTTCTTT. The entire variable domain, with the rest obtained from reference TRBV13 and TRBJ1-1, is as follows: AAGVIQSPRHLIKEKRETATLKCYPIPRHDTVYWYQQGPGQDPQFLISFYEKMQSDKGSIPDRFSAQQFSDYHSELNMSSLELGDSALYFCASSLNRFDGVNTEAFFGQGTRLTVV.

The rearrangement joins TRBV6-6 to TRBJ2-2, with D tentatively TRBD1 (5 bases). Trimming pared 4 bases from V and 7 bases from J, leaving 19 bases between. CDR3 size: 16 residues. From germline, CDR1 is MNHNY and CDR2 SVGAGI (reference sequence). The CDR3, as DNA: TGTGCCAGCAGTTCCCGGTGGCAGGGCGGTAGCGGGGAGCTGTTTTTT. This codes for CASSSRWQGGSGELFF.

This chain joins TRBV2 and TRBJ2-7; D not resolved. In germline, CDR1 is SNHLY, CDR2 FYNNEI. The CDR3 sequence is 12 residues long. The V and J ends lost 6 bases and 3 bases respectively, with 9 bases between them. The CDR3 is CASRPISYEQYF. Here the CDR3 DNA reads TGTGCCAGCAGGCCTATAAGCTACGAGCAGTACTTC. The full variable domain, rest sourced from reference TRBV2 and TRBJ2-7, is EPEVTQTPSHQVTQMGQEVILRCVPISNHLYFYWYRQILGQKVEFLVSFYNNEISEKSEIFDDQFSVERPDGSNFTLKIRSTKLEDSAMYFCASRPISYEQYFGPGTRLTVT.

The V call is TRBV29-1, the J call TRBJ1-2; D remains unclear. V was pared by 6 bases and J by 8 bases, with 10 bases between. The CDR3 has 10 residues. The V gene's germline CDR1 is SQVTM and CDR2 ANQGSEA. DNA of the CDR3: TGCAGCGTGCTTGACTCCGGCTACACCTTC. It is translated as CSVLDSGYTF.

This clone has a handful of counts. The V gene is TRBV19, the J gene TRBJ1-5; D not certain. The V gene's germline CDR1 is LNHDA and CDR2 SQIVND (reference sequence). The CDR3 totals 14 residues. With 3 bases removed from V and 6 bases from J, the gap between germline ends came to 12 bases. The CDR3 DNA reads as TGTGCCAGTAGTATTCAAGAAAACACTCAGCCCCAGCATTTT. It encodes CASSIQENTQPQHF.

The rearrangement links TRBV6-2 or TRBV6-3 to TRBJ2-1; 7 nucleotides match TRBD1. The V gene end was trimmed by 5 bases and the J gene end by 10 bases; junction bases not matched to a gene: 14. The germline V gene encodes CDR1 MNHEY and CDR2 SVGEGT. This CDR3 is 15 amino acids long. The DNA of the CDR3 is TGTGCCAGCAGTACGTGGACAGGAGATGCTGGAGAGCAGTTCTTC. It encodes CASSTWTGDAGEQFF.

This clone was recorded a few times. V gene TRBV14 combines with J gene TRBJ2-7, with a possible D match to TRBD1 (6 bases). The V end was cut by 1 base, the J end by 6 bases, with 13 bases between. CDR3 size: 14 residues. Germline CDR1 SGHDN, CDR2 FVKESK. CDR3 amino acids: CASSQGSGASEQYF. CDR3 in DNA: TGTGCCAGCAGCCAAGGCTCAGGGGCCTCCGAGCAGTACTTC.

The chain employs TRBV12-5 and TRBJ2-7; the D gene is possibly TRBD1 (6 bases). V was pared by 6 bases and J by 2 bases, with 17 bases between. CDR3 length: 15 amino acids. Germline lookup yields CDR1 LGHNT and CDR2 FRNRAP. The CDR3 region has the DNA TGTGCTAGTGGCTTCGGGACATCGTCCCCCTACGAGCAGTACTTC. Protein: CASGFGTSSPYEQYF.

The chain is built from TRBV5-1 and TRBJ2-3; D is possibly TRBD1 (5 bases). The germline V gene encodes CDR1 SGHRS and CDR2 YFSETQ. This CDR3 is 13 amino acids long. V shed 4 bases and J shed 4 bases, with 10 bases lying between them. The CDR3, as DNA: TGCGCCAGCAGCCTGGGGCTCGCAGATACGCAGTATTTT. Translated: CASSLGLADTQYF.

The V call is TRBV30, the J call TRBJ2-7, with D maybe TRBD2 (5 bases). The V and J ends lost 4 bases and 2 bases respectively, with 12 bases between them. The length of the CDR3 is 13 residues. CDR1 and CDR2 (germline): GTSNPN, SVGIG (reference sequence). As DNA, the CDR3 is TGTGCCTGGACACGCCAGGAGGCCTACGAGCAGTACTTC. Translated: CAWTRQEAYEQYF.

This rearrangement joins TRBV5-1 to TRBJ2-1; 12 positions match TRBD1. CDR1 and CDR2 from the germline V gene are SGHRS and YFSETQ. The CDR3 is made up of 18 amino acids. Trimming removed 2 bases from V and 7 bases from J; junction bases left unmatched: 13. The chain's CDR3 is CASSFGYFGTGGRNEQFF. The CDR3 DNA sequence: TGCGCCAGCAGCTTCGGGTATTTCGGGACAGGGGGCAGGAATGAGCAGTTCTTC.

The chain employs TRBV30 and TRBJ2-5; a weak D match, TRBD2 (5 bases). The CDR3 is made up of 16 amino acids. V dropped 0 bases and J dropped 3 bases, with 17 bases sitting between them. Germline CDR1 is GTSNPN and CDR2 is SVGIG (reference sequence). CDR3 in amino acids: CAWSVRRLVGKETQYF. In DNA form, the CDR3 reads TGTGCCTGGAGTGTACGGAGGTTGGTAGGGAAAGAGACCCAGTACTTC. The full variable domain, with the rest looked up from reference TRBV30 and TRBJ2-5, is SQTIHQWPATLVQPVGSPLSLECTVEGTSNPNLYWYRQAAGRGLQLLFYSVGIGQISSEVPQNLSASRPQDRQFILSSKKLLLSDSGFYLCAWSVRRLVGKETQYFGPGTRLLVL.

This chain connects TRBV6-2 or TRBV6-3 to TRBJ1-1; TRBD1 matches at 8 bases. The junction had 3 bases not matched to a gene; V was cut back by 2 bases and J by 4 bases. The germline V gene encodes CDR1 MNHEY and CDR2 SVGEGT. The length of the CDR3 is 14 residues. The CDR3 DNA reads TGTGCCAGCAGTTACCCCACAGGGGGCACTGAAGCTTTCTTT. It is translated as CASSYPTGGTEAFF.

V and J are TRBV6-2 or TRBV6-3 and TRBJ2-2, with D uncertain. Trimming shortened V by 0 bases and J by 1 base, and 6 bases separated the two germline ends. There are 15 residues in the CDR3. Germline values: CDR1 MNHEY, CDR2 SVGEGT. This CDR3 is CASSYSSWNTGELFF. The CDR3 DNA follows: TGTGCCAGCAGTTACTCGTCCTGGAACACCGGGGAGCTGTTTTTT.

CDR3 loop: CAWSVKSANYGYTF. DNA for the CDR3: TGTGCCTGGAGTGTAAAGAGCGCTAACTATGGCTACACCTTC. The V and J genes are TRBV30 and TRBJ1-2; D is uncertain. The CDR3 runs to 14 residues. The germline gives CDR1 GTSNPN, CDR2 SVGIG (reference sequence). Trimming took 0 bases from V and 0 from J, leaving 8 bases between them.

This sequence joins TRBV30 and TRBJ1-1; possible D gene TRBD1, 5 bases. CDR3 length: 13 amino acids. Germline assignment: CDR1 GTSNPN and CDR2 SVGIG (reference sequence). Trimming took 2 bases from V and 7 from J, leaving 14 bases between them. As DNA, the CDR3 is TGTGCCTGGAGTTATCGACAGACGAGTGAAGCTTTCTTT. Protein sequence: CAWSYRQTSEAFF.

The J gene is TRBJ2-7, the V gene TRBV12-3 or TRBV12-4; TRBD2 aligns across 7 bases. J lost 4 bases, V lost 7 bases, and 4 bases had no gene match. CDR3 length: 12 amino acids. The CDR3 here is CASTGGSYEQYF. The CDR3 DNA sequence: TGTGCCAGCACTGGCGGGAGTTACGAGCAGTACTTC.

The table lists this clone with a few counts. The rearrangement links TRBV30 to TRBJ1-1, with D possibly matching TRBD1 (6 bases). This CDR3 is built from 14 residues. Germline loops: CDR1 GTSNPN, CDR2 SVGIG (reference sequence). V was shortened by 3 bases and J by 3 bases, with 14 bases between the two germline ends. The CDR3 sequence is CAWSRRGPDTEAFF. The CDR3 DNA follows: TGTGCCTGGAGCCGCAGGGGTCCGGACACTGAAGCTTTCTTT.

The chain couples TRBV7-3 to TRBJ2-1; tentative D call: TRBD2 (7 bases). Germline CDR1 SGHTA, CDR2 FQGTGA. V was cut by 3 bases and J by 2 bases, with 11 bases left in between. This CDR3 has 15 amino acids. CDR3 region: CASSLWGGPYNEQFF. The CDR3 DNA reads TGTGCCAGCAGCTTGTGGGGGGGGCCCTACAATGAGCAGTTCTTC.

This chain links TRBV4-1 with TRBJ2-5; 8 bases match TRBD2. Germline CDR1 and CDR2: MGHRA and YSYEKL. After removal of 6 bases from V and 1 base from J, the junction contained 7 bases not matched to a gene. The CDR3 sequence is 15 residues long. The CDR3 coding sequence is TGCGCCAGCAGTCTATTCGGGACTAGCCAAGAGACCCAGTACTTC. Translation: CASSLFGTSQETQYF.

This sequence joins TRBV19 and TRBJ2-7; D is perhaps TRBD1 (6 bases). CDR3 size: 13 residues. V was cut by 6 bases and J by 2 bases, with 11 bases left in between. The germline CDR1 and CDR2 sequences are LNHDA and SQIVND (reference sequence). CDR3 protein: CASRGGFTYEQYF. The CDR3 nucleotides read TGTGCCAGTAGAGGGGGTTTCACCTACGAGCAGTACTTC.